This is a list of T cell receptor beta chains from one sample in a study of post-analysis software for immune sequencing data. TCRdb reanalysed the PCR reads using MiXCR and keeps one entry per CDR3 protein. The sample gives about 540,000 distinct CDR3 sequences, approximately 31% of which show up once; under 7% is in the top ten. The sequencing sample was made of blood. The source of these receptors is a girl aged 2-17 years with multiple sclerosis. CDR3s include the opening cysteine and the closing phenylalanine or tryptophan. D genes are given only for firm matches. Clone size is shown for a subset of rows, as once, few, many or a class of expanded clone.

TRBV29-1,TRBJ2-1,many,NA,TGCAGCGTTGAGGGGGGCGGTGGATCGTTCTTC,CSVEGGGGSFF
TRBV20-1,TRBJ1-5,NA,NA,TGCAGTGCTAGGCAGTACGATCAGCCCCAGCATTTT,CSARQYDQPQHF
TRBV12-3/TRBV12-4,TRBJ2-5,few,NA,TGTGCCAGCAGCGGGGGGCCAGAGACCCAGTACTTC,CASSGGPETQYF
TRBV19,TRBJ2-7,NA,NA,TGTGCCAGTAGTACGCAGACCAAAAGTCGGTACTTC,CASSTQTKSRYF
TRBV5-1,TRBJ2-1,few,TRBD2,TGCGCCAGCAGCTTGGGAGCGGGGGGGACCTACAATGAGCAGTTCTTC,CASSLGAGGTYNEQFF
TRBV7-9,TRBJ1-2,few,NA,TGTGCCAGCAGCTTAGTTGGGCCTGATGGCTACACCTTC,CASSLVGPDGYTF
TRBV6-4,TRBJ2-1,NA,NA,TGTGCCAGCAGTGACTCGGGCAGGGGCACCTACAATGAGCAGTTCTTC,CASSDSGRGTYNEQFF
TRBV7-9,TRBJ2-7,many,NA,TGTGCCAGCAGCTTAGGGGGCGGGACTTTAGCCTACGAGCAGTACTTC,CASSLGGGTLAYEQYF
TRBV7-2,TRBJ2-1,few,TRBD2,TGTGCCAGCAGCCCCTGGACTAGCGGGTCTCAAAATGAGCAGTTCTTC,CASSPWTSGSQNEQFF
TRBV6-5,TRBJ2-3,few,TRBD1,TGTGCCAGCAGTTCGACAGGGACCACAGATACGCAGTATTTT,CASSSTGTTDTQYF
TRBV28,TRBJ1-4,NA,TRBD1,TGTGCCAGCAGCCTGACAGGGCTATCTGGAAAACTGTTTTTT,CASSLTGLSGKLFF
TRBV10-3,TRBJ2-5,few,TRBD1,TGTGCCATCGGCGGACAGGGGATAGGAGAGACCCAGTACTTC,CAIGGQGIGETQYF
TRBV10-3,TRBJ2-1,few,NA,TGTGCCATCAGTGCCTCTTCGGGGAGGGGGCCATCCTACAATGAGCAGTTCTTC,CAISASSGRGPSYNEQFF
TRBV5-1,TRBJ2-7,NA,NA,TGCGCCAGCAGCTCCCCCGGTGGCTCCCTCTCCTACGAGCAGTACTTC,CASSSPGGSLSYEQYF
TRBV18,TRBJ2-2,NA,NA,TGTGCCAGCTCACCCACGGAACAAACGAACACCGGGGAGCTGTTTTTT,CASSPTEQTNTGELFF
TRBV7-8,TRBJ2-4,NA,NA,TGTGCCAGCAGCTTAGTAGCCAGCCCGAACATTCAGTACTTC,CASSLVASPNIQYF
TRBV6-1,TRBJ2-5,few,TRBD1,TGTGCCAGCAGTGGGGACAGCCTAGAGACCCAGTACTTC,CASSGDSLETQYF
TRBV3-1,TRBJ1-5,once,NA,TGTGCCAGCAGCCAATCCCCAGGGGTCTCCAATCAGCCCCAGCATTTT,CASSQSPGVSNQPQHF
TRBV18,TRBJ2-7,few,NA,TGTGCCAGCTCAGACCGGGTCGCCTACGAGCAGTACTTC,CASSDRVAYEQYF
TRBV5-1,TRBJ2-3,NA,NA,TGCGCCAGCAGCTTGGGACTAGAGTGGAATACGCAGTATTTT,CASSLGLEWNTQYF
TRBV5-6,TRBJ1-3,NA,TRBD1,TGTGCCAGCAGCTTTTTCGACAGGGTGATCTCTGGAAACACCATATATTTT,CASSFFDRVISGNTIYF
TRBV5-8,TRBJ2-1,NA,NA,TGTGCCAGCAGCTTGTTTGGGGGGATAAATGAGCAGTTCTTC,CASSLFGGINEQFF
TRBV7-2,TRBJ2-6,few,NA,TGTGCCAGCAGCTTGGACAGTGGGTCTGGGGCCAACGTCCTGACTTTC,CASSLDSGSGANVLTF
TRBV29-1,TRBJ1-5,NA,NA,TGCAGCGTTCGGGGGGGCCGAGGGAGCAATCAGCCCCAGCATTTT,CSVRGGRGSNQPQHF
TRBV29-1,TRBJ2-7,few,NA,TGCAGCGTAGAGACTGACAGCTCCTACGAGCAGTACTTC,CSVETDSSYEQYF
TRBV20-1,TRBJ1-6,few,NA,TGCAGTGCTCCTCTTAGGGGGAGGCATTCACCCCTCCACTTT,CSAPLRGRHSPLHF
TRBV5-1,TRBJ2-1,few,NA,TGCGCCAGCAGCTTGGATGCTAGCAGGGGTAATGAGCAGTTCTTC,CASSLDASRGNEQFF
TRBV10-3,TRBJ2-3,few,TRBD2,TGTGCCGGCCGCGGGAGCTCAGATACGCAGTATTTT,CAGRGSSDTQYF
TRBV20-1,TRBJ2-1,NA,NA,TGCAGTGCTAGTAAGACCCGGGTCGGTGAGCAGTTCTTC,CSASKTRVGEQFF
TRBV6-1,TRBJ2-1,few,NA,TGTGCCAGCAGTGAGTCCCTTGGCTTCAGGCAGTTCTTC,CASSESLGFRQFF
TRBV6-1,TRBJ2-5,NA,TRBD2,TGTGCCAGCAGTAAGACGACTAGCGGGGGCGGGGAGACCCAGTACTTC,CASSKTTSGGGETQYF
TRBV6-2/TRBV6-3,TRBJ2-1,few,NA,TGTGCCAGCAGTTACGAGGAGCCCTACAATGAGCAGTTCTTC,CASSYEEPYNEQFF
TRBV6-5,TRBJ2-4,few,TRBD1,TGTGCCAGCAGCCCCACCTGGACAGGCAAAAACATTCAGTACTTC,CASSPTWTGKNIQYF
TRBV6-1,TRBJ2-3,few,TRBD1,TGTGCCAGCAGTGAACTCGGGACAGCGGACTTCACAGATACGCAGTATTTT,CASSELGTADFTDTQYF
TRBV20-1,TRBJ2-7,few,NA,TGCAGTGCCAGAGGCGGAGGGGGCTCGGGGGAGCAGTACTTC,CSARGGGGSGEQYF
TRBV28,TRBJ2-3,NA,NA,TGTGCCAGCAGTTTATGGCAGGGACTGGGCACAGATACGCAGTATTTT,CASSLWQGLGTDTQYF
TRBV5-1,TRBJ2-1,few,NA,TGCGCCAGCAGCCTTAGCGGATTGGGTCAAGGAGAGCAGTTCTTC,CASSLSGLGQGEQFF
TRBV7-6,TRBJ2-7,few,NA,TGTGCCAGCAGACCCGGGGTGGCCTACGAGCAGTACTTC,CASRPGVAYEQYF
TRBV12-3/TRBV12-4,TRBJ1-5,few,TRBD1,TGTGCCAGCAGTTTGCGACAGGGGGACGGCAATCAGCCCCAGCATTTT,CASSLRQGDGNQPQHF
TRBV15,TRBJ1-2,few,NA,TGTGCCACCAGCAGAGAGGTGGGTGGCTATGGCTACACCTTC,CATSREVGGYGYTF
TRBV4-1,TRBJ1-2,many,NA,TGCGCCAGCAGCGCGCCAGGAGTCTATGGCTACACCTTC,CASSAPGVYGYTF
TRBV10-2,TRBJ2-3,few,TRBD2,TGCGCCAGCAGTGAGAGGACTAGAGCAGATACGCAGTATTTT,CASSERTRADTQYF
TRBV6-1,TRBJ1-5,few,NA,TGTGCCAGCAGTGCCAGACTAAGTGGCCTAGGGAATCAGCCCCAGCATTTT,CASSARLSGLGNQPQHF
TRBV29-1,TRBJ2-5,many,NA,TGCAGCGGAAGGGACCACCCGGGTGTGACCCAGTACTTC,CSGRDHPGVTQYF
TRBV11-2,TRBJ2-7,NA,NA,TGTGCCAGCAGCGGTCTCTACTACGAGCAGTACTTC,CASSGLYYEQYF
TRBV6-5,TRBJ2-3,few,NA,TGTGCCAGCAGTCGGACCTACGACACAGATACGCAGTATTTT,CASSRTYDTDTQYF
TRBV6-1,TRBJ2-7,many,TRBD1,TGTGCCAGCAGTGTGGAGACAGGGAGCTCCTACGAGCAGTACTTC,CASSVETGSSYEQYF
TRBV4-1,TRBJ1-1,NA,NA,TGCGCCAGCAGCCAACAGGACAGAAAGAACACTGAAGCTTTCTTT,CASSQQDRKNTEAFF
TRBV18,TRBJ1-2,NA,NA,TGTGCCAGCTCACCACAAGGCACCGTCGGCTACACCTTC,CASSPQGTVGYTF
TRBV28,TRBJ2-3,NA,TRBD1,TGTGCCAGCAGTCCGGGACAGCTCAGGAATACGCAGTATTTT,CASSPGQLRNTQYF
TRBV20-1,TRBJ1-1,few,TRBD1,TGCAGTGCTATTCCTACAGGGGGTGAAGCTTTCTTT,CSAIPTGGEAFF